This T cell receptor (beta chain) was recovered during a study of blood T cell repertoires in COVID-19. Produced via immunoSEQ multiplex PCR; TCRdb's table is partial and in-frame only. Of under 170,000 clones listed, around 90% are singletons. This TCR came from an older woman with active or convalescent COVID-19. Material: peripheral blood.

CDR3 nucleotides: TGTGCCAGCAGCGTAGGGACTAGCGGCACCTACGAGCAGTACTTC. Translating it yields CASSVGTSGTYEQYF. The chain joins TRBV9 to TRBJ2-7; 10 bases are a match to TRBD2. The V and J ends lost 0 bases and 2 bases, in that order; junction bases with no gene match: 2. The CDR3 has 15 residues. Germline CDR1 reads SGDLS; CDR2 reads YYNGEE.